This T cell receptor (beta chain) was identified in a study of T cell repertoires in cytomegalovirus infection (dated by TCRdb to the late 2010s). Regarding the complete study: Because public TCR beta signatures pointed to carriage of CMV infection together with the matching HLA type, the HLA type of each donor mattered for the analysis. The full study reports these points: Carriers of CMV infection plus the relevant HLA type were discriminated by the cumulative frequency of public TCR beta family members in the study cohort and in an independent approximately 360-donor cohort. The ex vivo response was dominated by HLA-C-restricted CMV-specific TCR beta clonotypes, which also provided the single most frequent clonotype in two of eight donors.

The sequencer was an Illumina HiSeq 1500. Clones were called with MiXCR by TCRdb after fastp trimmed the public reads at Q25, and only in-frame beta chains were retained. Merged by CDR3 protein, the rows form single entries marked with the most common genes and DNA. The sample table contains about 260,000 distinct CDR3 sequences; only one count was recorded for roughly 15% of them. The ten top clones hold 8.5% to 10% of the sample. As for this clonotype: Its antigen remains undetermined. This may come from a read error, since a much larger clone is one base off.

Sequenced: PBMCs. This sequence was found in a human donor in good health (CMV status not recorded). Some clones in this sample may be carry-over from other donors' samples.

The CDR3 is CASSGWSKGAGYTF. The sequenced DNA: TGTGCCAGCAGTGGTTGGAGCAAAGGGGCAGGCTACACCTTC. The rearranged segments are TRBV2 and TRBJ1-2, with TRBD1 perhaps the D gene, on 5 matching bases. V loses 4 bases of germline sequence and J loses 8 bases, and the interval between the two ends is 17 bases. The CDR3 measures 14 amino acids from cysteine to phenylalanine. Just the 42-base CDR3 DNA is kept, in frame starting at base 1. CDR1 is given as SNHLY and CDR2 as FYNNEI, both from the germline V gene.